Given below is one TCR beta chain in context. Its antigen is undetermined. The data belong to a study of cytomegalovirus exposure and HLA in healthy donors. General study points: According to the study, 150 to 200 TCR beta chains were cytomegalovirus-associated. Previously analyzed data showed that most TCR beta V segments were productive at a frequency of about 87% or about 30%. A later analysis, which compared TCR beta chains of equal frequency, found the HLA-associated ones more clonally expanded.

V was shortened by 0 bases and J by 5 bases, with 12 bases between the two germline ends. There are 14 residues in the CDR3. Germline-derived CDR1 and CDR2 are SGHRS and YFSETQ. Primers for the PCR totalled 60 Vbeta and 13 Jbeta. Method: immunoSEQ multiplex PCR; TCRdb's copy keeps in-frame clones and lacks some. The table includes roughly 120,000 clones, less than 75% detected once. Healthy donors of bone marrow made up the group. This chain uses TRBV5-1 with TRBJ2-7; possible D gene TRBD1, 5 bases. Sequencing input: PBMCs. This receptor was obtained from a middle-aged woman in good health and CMV-seronegative. CDR3 DNA sequence: TGCGCCAGCAGCTTGGGACAGTATAGGGACGAGCAGTACTTC. Its protein is CASSLGQYRDEQYF. Combining the CDR3 with reference TRBV5-1 and TRBJ2-7 gives the whole variable domain KAGVTQTPRYLIKTRGQQVTLSCSPISGHRSVSWYQQTPGQGLQFLFEYFSETQRNKGNFPGRFSGRQFSNSRSEMNVSTLELGDSALYLCASSLGQYRDEQYFGPGTRLTVT.